The clone carrying this T cell receptor beta chain was counted many times. Its antigen is not known. V was pared by 1 base and J by 0 bases, with 10 bases of the junction left unmatched. This CDR3 region has 21 residues. The germline CDR1 and CDR2 sequences are KGHDR and SFDVKD. Authors of the study amplified TCR beta CDR3 regions from RNA transcripts. A first-round RT-PCR of the TCR CDR3 used the HTBI primer set. TCRdb fed the multiplex PCR reads into MiXCR, producing one record per CDR3 protein. The sample holds hundreds of thousands of distinct CDR3 sequences, roughly 14% seen once. This record belongs to a study of T cells in Graves' hyperthyroidism and ophthalmopathy. Study-level points and caveats: Before onset, by a median of about six months, the model predicted ophthalmopathy.

The sequenced sample was blood. V is TRBV24-1 and J is TRBJ2-1; the match to TRBD2 covers 14 bases. The receptor's source is a woman between 40 and 55 years old with Graves' ophthalmopathy. CDR3 loop: CATSDFTGLGTSGSSYNEQFF. The CDR3 nucleotides read TGTGCCACCAGTGATTTTACAGGGTTAGGGACTAGCGGGAGCTCCTACAATGAGCAGTTCTTC.